This T cell receptor beta chain was documented in a study of radiation and T cells in renal cell carcinoma. V shed 4 bases, J shed 4 bases, and the junction held 10 bases outside the gene matches. This CDR3 is built from 16 residues. Germline V gene data show CDR1 as MDHEN and CDR2 as SYDVKM. The time point was: blood 2 weeks post-SBRT. Regarding treatment: 15 Gy SBRT to primary tumor, nephrectomy 4 weeks later. The data were produced by immunoSEQ multiplex PCR, yet TCRdb's version contains in-frame clones alone and is incomplete. The sample includes tens of thousands of clones, roughly 85% of them seen just once.

This sequence was found in a woman in her 50s with renal cell carcinoma. The material was blood, obtained from a patient whose treatment included radiotherapy and nephrectomy. The rearrangement links TRBV28 to TRBJ1-3, with 7 bases that match TRBD1. The CDR3 bases are TGTGCCAGCAGTTCGCCGGGACAGCCGTCCGGAAACACCATATATTTT. Protein: CASSSPGQPSGNTIYF.